The T cell receptor beta chain under discussion was sequenced for a study of regulatory T cells in long-lasting Graves disease. Findings and limits, study-wide: Among samples with persistent disease, TRBV28, TRBJ1-2 and TRBJ2-5 were favored.

The germline gives CDR1 MGHRA, CDR2 YSYEKL. V was pared by 4 bases and J by 3 bases, with 7 bases of the junction left unmatched. The CDR3 contains 15 residues. Researchers made TCR beta libraries by using iRepertoire HTBI primers and running Arm-PCR on CDR3 regions. TCRdb called the multiplex PCR reads again in MiXCR, with one record for every CDR3 protein. This sample has 360,000 or so distinct CDR3 sequences, with roughly 17% found just once. This clonotype was counted a few times. The antigen is unknown. As to time point: newly diagnosed GD, antithyroid drugs for less than 3 months. Isolated PBMC RNA provided the starting material for the TCR library. This sample was shared with a second study, whose subject was T cells in Graves' hyperthyroidism and ophthalmopathy. That paper notes: Primed by the HTBI set, a first-round RT-PCR was run on the TCR CDR3.

V and J are TRBV4-1 and TRBJ2-7, with 9 bases that match TRBD1. This TCR came from a woman aged 18-30 years with Graves disease. The specimen comprised peripheral blood mononuclear cells (PBMCs), sampled at new diagnosis, from a patient treated with antithyroid drugs. CDR3 in DNA: TGCGCCAGCAGCCGCTCGGACAGGGGAGGCTACGAGCAGTACTTC. It encodes CASSRSDRGGYEQYF.